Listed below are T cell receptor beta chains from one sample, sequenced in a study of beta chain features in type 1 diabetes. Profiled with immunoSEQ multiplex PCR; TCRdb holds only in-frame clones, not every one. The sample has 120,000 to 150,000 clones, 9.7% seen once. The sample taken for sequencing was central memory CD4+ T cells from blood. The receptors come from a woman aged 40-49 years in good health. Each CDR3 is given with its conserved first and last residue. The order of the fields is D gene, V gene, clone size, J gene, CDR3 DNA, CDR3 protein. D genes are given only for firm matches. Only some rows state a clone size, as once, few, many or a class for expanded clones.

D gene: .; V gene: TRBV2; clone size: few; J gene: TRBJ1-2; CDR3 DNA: TGTGCCAGCAGTGTTTCGGCGGATGGCTACACCTTC; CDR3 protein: CASSVSADGYTF
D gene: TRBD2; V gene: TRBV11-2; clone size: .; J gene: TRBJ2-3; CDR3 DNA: TGTGCCAGCAGCTTAACTTTAGCGGGGGACACAGATACGCAGTATTTT; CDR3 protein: CASSLTLAGDTDTQYF
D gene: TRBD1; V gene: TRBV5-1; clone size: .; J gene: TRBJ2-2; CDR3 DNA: TGCGCCAGCAGCCTAATCCCAGGGGGAAACACCGGGGAGCTGTTTTTT; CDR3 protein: CASSLIPGGNTGELFF
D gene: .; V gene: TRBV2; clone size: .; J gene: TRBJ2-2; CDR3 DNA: TGTGCCAGCAGAAGTCGAGCGGGGAACACCGGGGAGCTGTTTTTT; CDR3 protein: CASRSRAGNTGELFF
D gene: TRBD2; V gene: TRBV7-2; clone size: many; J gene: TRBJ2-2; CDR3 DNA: TGTGCCAGCAGCAGGGCGAGTAGCGGGGGTAGGGAGCTGTTTTTT; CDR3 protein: CASSRASSGGRELFF
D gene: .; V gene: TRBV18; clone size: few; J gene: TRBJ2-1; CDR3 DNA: TGTGCCAGCTCCCTCGGAGCGGAGAGCTACAATGAGCAGTTCTTC; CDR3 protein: CASSLGAESYNEQFF
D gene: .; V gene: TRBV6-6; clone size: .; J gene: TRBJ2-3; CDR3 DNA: TGTGCCAGCAGTTGGCTAGTCGGTACAGATACGCAGTATTTT; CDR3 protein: CASSWLVGTDTQYF
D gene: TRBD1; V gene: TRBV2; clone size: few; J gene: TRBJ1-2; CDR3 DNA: TGTGCCAGCAGGGACAGGGGTAGCTATGGCTACACCTTC; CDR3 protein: CASRDRGSYGYTF
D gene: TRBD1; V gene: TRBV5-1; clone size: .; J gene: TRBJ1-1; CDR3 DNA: TGCGCCAGCAGCCCGGTGGGACAGGGTGGAACTGAAGCTTTCTTT; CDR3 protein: CASSPVGQGGTEAFF
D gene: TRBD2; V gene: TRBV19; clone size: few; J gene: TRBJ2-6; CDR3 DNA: TGTGCCAGTAGTACGAGCGGGGGGCTGCAGGGGGGAACCTCTGGGGCCAACGTCCTGACTTTC; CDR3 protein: CASSTSGGLQGGTSGANVLTF
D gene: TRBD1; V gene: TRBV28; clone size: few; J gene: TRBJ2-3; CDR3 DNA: TGTGCCAGCAGTTTATCCGCTCAGGGACAGGGCGGCACAGATACGCAGTATTTT; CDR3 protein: CASSLSAQGQGGTDTQYF
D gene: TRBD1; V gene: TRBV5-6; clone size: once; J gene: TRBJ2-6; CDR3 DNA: TGTGCCAGCAGCTACGAGAGAGAAGGGGGCGTCTCTGGGGCCAACGTCCTGACTTTC; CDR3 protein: CASSYEREGGVSGANVLTF
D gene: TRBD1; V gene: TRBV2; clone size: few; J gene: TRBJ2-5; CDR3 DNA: TGTGCCAGCAGCCGACAGGGTTGGACTGAAGAGACCCAGTACTTC; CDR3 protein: CASSRQGWTEETQYF
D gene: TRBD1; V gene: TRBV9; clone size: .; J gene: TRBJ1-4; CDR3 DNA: TGTGCCAGCAGCCTGGGACAGGCTAATGAAAAACTGTTTTTT; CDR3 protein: CASSLGQANEKLFF
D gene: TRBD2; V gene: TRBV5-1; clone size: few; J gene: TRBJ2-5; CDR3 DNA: TGCGCCAGCAGCTTGGACCTAGCGGAACAAGAGACCCAGTACTTC; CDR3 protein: CASSLDLAEQETQYF
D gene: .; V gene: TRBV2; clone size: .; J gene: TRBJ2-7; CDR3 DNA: TGTGCCAGCGAGACCTACGAGCAGTACTTC; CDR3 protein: CASETYEQYF
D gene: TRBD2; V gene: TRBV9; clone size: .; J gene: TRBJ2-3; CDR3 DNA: TGTGCCAGCAGTCGAATAGCGGGGGGCGGAACAGATACGCAGTATTTT; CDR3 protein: CASSRIAGGGTDTQYF
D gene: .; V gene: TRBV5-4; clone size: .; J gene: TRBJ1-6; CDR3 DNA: TGTGCCAGCAGCTTCGAGGCTTATGTCGATTCACCCCTCCACTTT; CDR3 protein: CASSFEAYVDSPLHF
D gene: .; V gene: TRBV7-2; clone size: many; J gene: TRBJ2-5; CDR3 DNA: TGTGCCAGCAGCTTAGTGTTGGGAGCCCAGTACTTC; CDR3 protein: CASSLVLGAQYF
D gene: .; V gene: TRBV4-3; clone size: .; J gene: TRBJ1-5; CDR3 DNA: TGCGCCAGCAGCCCAGAGTCGGGCAGGGGCAATCAGCCCCAGCATTTT; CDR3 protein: CASSPESGRGNQPQHF
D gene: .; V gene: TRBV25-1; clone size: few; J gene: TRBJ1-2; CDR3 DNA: TGTGCCAGCAGTGAATGGGCAGGCGACTATGGCTACACCTTC; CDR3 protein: CASSEWAGDYGYTF
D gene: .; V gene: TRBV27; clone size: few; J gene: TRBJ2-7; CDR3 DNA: TGTGCCAGCAGTTTACCAGATTCCTACGAGCAGTACTTC; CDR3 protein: CASSLPDSYEQYF
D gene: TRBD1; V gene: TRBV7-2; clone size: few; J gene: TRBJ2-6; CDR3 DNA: TGTGCCAGCAGCTTTGCAGGGGGCGCTGGGGCCAACGTCCTGACTTTC; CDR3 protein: CASSFAGGAGANVLTF
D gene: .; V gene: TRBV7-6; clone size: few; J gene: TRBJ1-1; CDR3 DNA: TGTGCCAGCAGCTCCCAGGTTCTCAGCGAAGCTTTCTTT; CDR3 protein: CASSSQVLSEAFF
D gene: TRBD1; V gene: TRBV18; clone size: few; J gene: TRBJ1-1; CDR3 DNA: TGTGCCAGCTCAGGGACAGGGGGGATTCTAGGAGCTTTCTTT; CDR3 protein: CASSGTGGILGAFF
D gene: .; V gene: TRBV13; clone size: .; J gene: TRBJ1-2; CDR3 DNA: TGTGCCAGCAGCTTAAGCCAGGGTTTTAATGGCTACACCTTC; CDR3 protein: CASSLSQGFNGYTF
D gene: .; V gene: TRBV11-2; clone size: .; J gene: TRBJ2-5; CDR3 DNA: TGTGCCAGCAGCTCCCCGTCTTCGACTAGTAGGGAGACCCAGTACTTC; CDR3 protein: CASSSPSSTSRETQYF
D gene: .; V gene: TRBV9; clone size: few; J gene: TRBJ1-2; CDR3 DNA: TGTGCCAGCAGCCTAGTGGGAGGGGCGCAAGGCTACACCTTC; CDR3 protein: CASSLVGGAQGYTF
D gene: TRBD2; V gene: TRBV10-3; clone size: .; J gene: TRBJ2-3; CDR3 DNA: TGTGCCAGCCAAGCGGGGGGCACAGATACGCAGTATTTT; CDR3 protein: CASQAGGTDTQYF
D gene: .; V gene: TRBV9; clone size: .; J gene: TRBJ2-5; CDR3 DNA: TGTGCCAGCAGCCCAAAAGGGAGTTACTCCGGGGCCCAGTACTTC; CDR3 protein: CASSPKGSYSGAQYF
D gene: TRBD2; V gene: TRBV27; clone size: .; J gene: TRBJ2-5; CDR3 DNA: TGTGCCAGCAGTCTGAGGACTAGCGGGGGGGCCAGGGAGACCCAGTACTTC; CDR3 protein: CASSLRTSGGARETQYF
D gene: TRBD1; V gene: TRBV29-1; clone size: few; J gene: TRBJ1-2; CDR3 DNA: TGCAGCGTCCAGGGGGGAGAAAGAAACTATGGCTACACCTTC; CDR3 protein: CSVQGGERNYGYTF
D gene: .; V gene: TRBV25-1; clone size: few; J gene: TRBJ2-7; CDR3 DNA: TGTGCCAGCAGTGACCAGGCCTACGAGCAGTACTTC; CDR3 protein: CASSDQAYEQYF
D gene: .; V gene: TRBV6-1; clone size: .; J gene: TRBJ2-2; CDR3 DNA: TGTGCCAGTCGTCAGGGAACCGGGGAGCTGTTTTTT; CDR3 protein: CASRQGTGELFF
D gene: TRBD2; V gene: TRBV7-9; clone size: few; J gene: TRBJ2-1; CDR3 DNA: TGTGCCAGCAGCTTAGCGGTCGGACTAGCCGGGGGGCATGAGCAGTTCTTC; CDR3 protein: CASSLAVGLAGGHEQFF
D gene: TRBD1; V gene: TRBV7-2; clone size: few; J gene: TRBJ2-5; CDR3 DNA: TGTGCCAGCAGCCCGAAGCGACAGGGGCTGCGGGAGACCCAGTACTTC; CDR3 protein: CASSPKRQGLRETQYF
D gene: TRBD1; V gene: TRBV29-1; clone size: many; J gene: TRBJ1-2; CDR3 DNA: TGCAGCGTGAATTCAGGGGGCAACTATGGCTACACCTTC; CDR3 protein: CSVNSGGNYGYTF
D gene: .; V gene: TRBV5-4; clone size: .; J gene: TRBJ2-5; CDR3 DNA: TGTGCCAGCAGCTCAGGTATAAGGGGGCAAGAGACCCAGTACTTC; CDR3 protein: CASSSGIRGQETQYF
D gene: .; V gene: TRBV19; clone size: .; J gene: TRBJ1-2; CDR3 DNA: TGTGCCAGTAGTATAAGGAGGGCGGCTAACTATGGCTACACCTTC; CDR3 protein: CASSIRRAANYGYTF
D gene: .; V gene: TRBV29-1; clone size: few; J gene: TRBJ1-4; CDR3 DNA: TGCAGCGTTGAAGGGGCTGGGGAAAAACTGTTTTTT; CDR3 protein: CSVEGAGEKLFF
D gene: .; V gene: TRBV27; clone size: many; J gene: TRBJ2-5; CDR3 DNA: TGTGCCAGCAGGGGAATCGAGAGGGCCCAGTACTTC; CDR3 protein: CASRGIERAQYF
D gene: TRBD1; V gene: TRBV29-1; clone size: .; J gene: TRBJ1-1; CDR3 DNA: TGCAGCGTTGAAGCAGGGACAGGGGGCAGGACTGAAGCTTTCTTT; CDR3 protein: CSVEAGTGGRTEAFF
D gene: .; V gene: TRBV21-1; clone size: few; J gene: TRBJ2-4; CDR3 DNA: TGTGCCAGCAGCAAGAACCACAGGGGAGTAGCCAAAAACATTCAGTACTTC; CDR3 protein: CASSKNHRGVAKNIQYF
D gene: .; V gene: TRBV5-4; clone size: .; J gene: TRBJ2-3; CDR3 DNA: TGTGCCAGCAGCTTGGCAGGACAGAGCACAGATACGCAGTATTTT; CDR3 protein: CASSLAGQSTDTQYF
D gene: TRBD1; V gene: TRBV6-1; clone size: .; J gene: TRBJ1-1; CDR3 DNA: TGTGCCAGCAGGGGGGACAGAAACACTGAAGCTTTCTTT; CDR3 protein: CASRGDRNTEAFF